The clone carrying this T cell receptor (beta chain) was observed many times. The sample belongs to a study of tumor and adjacent non-tumor tissue in lung cancer. V lost 2 bases and J 4 bases, leaving 3 bases between the germline ends. The CDR3 totals 11 residues. Germline V lookup: CDR1 MDHEN, CDR2 SYDVKM. No cell sorting was done before RNA was extracted from the tissue. TCRbeta libraries were built with three rounds of nested PCR, modified from ARM-PCR. TCRdb redid the calling of the multiplex PCR reads with MiXCR, one entry per CDR3 protein. Among 70,000 or so distinct CDR3 sequences listed, roughly three fifths were seen once.

The sample comprised lung tumor tissue. This TCR derives from a middle-aged man with non-small cell lung cancer. The chain combines TRBV28 with TRBJ2-7; D is uncertain. CDR3 sequence: CASSLRYEQYF. The CDR3, as DNA: TGTGCCAGCAGTTTAAGGTACGAGCAGTACTTC.